Listed here are 5 T cell receptor beta chains from one sample, sequenced in a study of radiation and T cells in renal cell carcinoma. Assay used: immunoSEQ multiplex PCR; TCRdb lists only in-frame clones, some missing. The sample carries about 130,000 clones, around nine tenths recorded once. The time point is: blood 2 weeks post-SBRT. Treatment specified: 15 Gy SBRT to primary tumor, nephrectomy 4 weeks later. The source material was blood, sampled from a patient whose treatment included radiotherapy and nephrectomy. These TCRs come from an older woman with renal cell carcinoma.

V usage is TRBV6-6 and J usage is TRBJ1-2, with TRBD1 matching over 7 bases. CDR1 MNHNY and CDR2 SVGAGI come from the germline V gene (reference sequence). The CDR3 consists of 15 residues. The V segment lost 6 bases and the J segment 4 bases; nucleotides outside the gene matches: 11. The CDR3: CASSPKGGQAYGYTF. Written as DNA, the CDR3 is TGTGCCAGCAGCCCTAAGGGAGGACAGGCCTATGGCTACACCTTC.

To note about this clone: This sample also contains other DNA sequences that code for the same CDR3. The chain is built from TRBV9 and TRBJ1-1, with D unresolved. The ends were cut back, 2 bases at V and 0 bases at J, with 5 bases in the middle. The CDR3 loop spans 13 amino acids. In germline, CDR1 is SGDLS, CDR2 YYNGEE. For the CDR3, the DNA is TGTGCCAGCAGCGTTACAGTGAACACTGAAGCTTTCTTT. Its protein product is CASSVTVNTEAFF.

The chain links TRBV30 to TRBJ1-1, with D possibly TRBD1 on 5 matching bases. The germline V gene has CDR1 GTSNPN and CDR2 SVGIG (reference sequence). Trimming took off 1 base at V and 2 bases at J, with 8 bases between the two ends. This CDR3 spans 13 amino acids. DNA of the CDR3: TGTGCCTGGAGTGGCAGGGATAACACTGAAGCTTTCTTT. Amino acids: CAWSGRDNTEAFF.

The chain is built from TRBV29-1 and TRBJ2-7; D possibly corresponds to TRBD1 (5 bases). Trimming took off 2 bases at V and 3 bases at J, with 8 bases between the two ends. Germline values: CDR1 SQVTM, CDR2 ANQGSEA. The CDR3 has 12 amino acids. The CDR3 region has the DNA TGCAGCGTTGAACAGGGAAACTACGAGCAGTACTTC. This gives the protein CSVEQGNYEQYF.

This sequence joins TRBV19 and TRBJ2-5; 11 bases agree with TRBD2. Germline V gene sequence: CDR1 LNHDA, CDR2 SQIVND (reference sequence). This CDR3 has 15 residues. V trimming: 6 bases; J trimming: 5 bases; junction bases outside the gene matches: 8. The CDR3: CASSYSGGASETQYF. The CDR3 nucleotides read TGTGCCAGTAGCTATAGCGGGGGGGCCTCGGAGACCCAGTACTTC.